This T cell receptor beta chain was captured by sequencing in a study of response to subunit inactivated influenza vaccine. TCRdb used MiXCR to reprocess the RT-PCR reads, holding one entry per CDR3 protein. The sample records about 780,000 distinct CDR3 sequences, roughly 20% being singletons. This CDR3 comprises 15 residues. The V gene lost 4 bases and the J gene lost 4 bases, with 16 bases spanning the gap. CDR1 is ENHRY, CDR2 SYGVKD, per germline. The chain couples TRBV10-3 to TRBJ2-5; a weak D match, TRBD2 (5 bases). Sequencing was performed on PBMCs from blood, taken more than 4 days after vaccination. The TCR was taken from a man aged 45 to 65 who received an inactivated influenza vaccine. CDR3: CAISGMSGPTETQYF. CDR3 DNA sequence: TGTGCCATCAGTGGCATGAGCGGCCCGACAGAGACCCAGTACTTC.